A selection of T cell receptor beta chains follows, all from one sample in a study of T cells in placental villitis. Data came from immunoSEQ multiplex PCR; TCRdb stores just in-frame clones and leaves some out. The data show 3,200 or so clones, 60% to 80% seen once. The sequencing sample was made of placental tissue containing maternal and fetal cells. These TCRs come from a human patient with infectious villitis; the placental T cells may come from both mother and fetus. CDR3s include the opening cysteine and the closing phenylalanine or tryptophan. A D gene is named only where the DNA matches it firmly. Not all rows give a size; the values are once, few, many and, for expanded clones, a class.

d_call: .
v_call: TRBV5-4
clone_size: .
j_call: TRBJ2-7
cdr3_nt: TGTGCCAGCAGCTTGCAACAGGGAACCTACGAGCAGTACTTC
cdr3_aa: CASSLQQGTYEQYF

d_call: .
v_call: TRBV2
clone_size: .
j_call: TRBJ2-1
cdr3_nt: TGTGCCAGCAGTCTTCAGGGAAGGCCCTACAATGAGCAGTTCTTC
cdr3_aa: CASSLQGRPYNEQFF

d_call: TRBD2
v_call: TRBV7-6
clone_size: .
j_call: TRBJ2-3
cdr3_nt: TGTGCCAGCAGTTCTAGCGGGGCCACAGATACGCAGTATTTT
cdr3_aa: CASSSSGATDTQYF

d_call: .
v_call: TRBV18
clone_size: .
j_call: TRBJ2-3
cdr3_nt: TGTGCCAGCTCACCTTCGGGGGTACGCACAGATACGCAGTATTTT
cdr3_aa: CASSPSGVRTDTQYF

d_call: .
v_call: TRBV4-1
clone_size: .
j_call: TRBJ1-2
cdr3_nt: TGCGCCAGCAGCCACGTTGTGAGGGACAAGAGGGCGGCTAACTATGGCTACACCTTC
cdr3_aa: CASSHVVRDKRAANYGYTF

d_call: TRBD2
v_call: TRBV7-8
clone_size: .
j_call: TRBJ2-1
cdr3_nt: TGTGCCAGCAGCTTAGTCGGCGGGGGCTACAATGAGCAGTTCTTC
cdr3_aa: CASSLVGGGYNEQFF

d_call: TRBD1
v_call: TRBV7-6
clone_size: .
j_call: TRBJ2-3
cdr3_nt: TGTGCCAGCAGCCCTTACCTTGGGACAGGGGCGAGGGATACGCAGTATTTT
cdr3_aa: CASSPYLGTGARDTQYF

d_call: TRBD2
v_call: TRBV4-2
clone_size: .
j_call: TRBJ2-1
cdr3_nt: TGTGCCAGCAGCCAAGAAGGGACTAGCGGGGGGACCTACAATGAGCAGTTCTTC
cdr3_aa: CASSQEGTSGGTYNEQFF

d_call: .
v_call: TRBV27
clone_size: .
j_call: TRBJ1-2
cdr3_nt: TGTGCCAGCAGTTTATGGGGCAGCGGCTATGGCTACACCTTC
cdr3_aa: CASSLWGSGYGYTF

d_call: .
v_call: TRBV18
clone_size: once
j_call: TRBJ2-5
cdr3_nt: TGTGCCAGCTCACCACAGGGCCAAGAGACCCAGTACTTC
cdr3_aa: CASSPQGQETQYF

d_call: .
v_call: TRBV19
clone_size: .
j_call: TRBJ2-2
cdr3_nt: TGTGCCAGTAGTCCCGGACGCGGGGCCGGGGAGCTGTTTTTT
cdr3_aa: CASSPGRGAGELFF

d_call: TRBD1
v_call: TRBV7-3
clone_size: few
j_call: TRBJ1-2
cdr3_nt: TGTGCCAGCAGCTTACAGCCAGGGGGCGCGGGTGGCTACACCTTC
cdr3_aa: CASSLQPGGAGGYTF

d_call: .
v_call: TRBV30
clone_size: few
j_call: TRBJ1-4
cdr3_nt: TGTGCCTGGAGTGGGACAGCCGCAACTAATGAAAAACTGTTTTTT
cdr3_aa: CAWSGTAATNEKLFF

d_call: .
v_call: TRBV6-6
clone_size: .
j_call: TRBJ1-4
cdr3_nt: TGTGCCAGCAGTTATAATGAAAAACTGTTTTTT
cdr3_aa: CASSYNEKLFF

d_call: .
v_call: TRBV27
clone_size: .
j_call: TRBJ2-7
cdr3_nt: TGTGCCAGCAGTTTATCGGCTAGAAGCTACGAGCAGTACTTC
cdr3_aa: CASSLSARSYEQYF

d_call: TRBD2
v_call: TRBV9
clone_size: .
j_call: TRBJ2-3
cdr3_nt: TGTGCCAGCAGCGTATCCAGCGGGACCACAGATACGCAGTATTTT
cdr3_aa: CASSVSSGTTDTQYF

d_call: TRBD2
v_call: TRBV5-1
clone_size: once
j_call: TRBJ2-1
cdr3_nt: TGCGCCAGCAGCTTGGCCCTAGCGGGGATGCAGTTCTTC
cdr3_aa: CASSLALAGMQFF

d_call: .
v_call: TRBV27
clone_size: .
j_call: TRBJ2-1
cdr3_nt: TGTGCCAGCAGTTTCAACGCGCAGGGGCCACTCCCGCACAATGAGCAGTTCTTC
cdr3_aa: CASSFNAQGPLPHNEQFF

d_call: TRBD2
v_call: TRBV9
clone_size: .
j_call: TRBJ2-3
cdr3_nt: TGTGCCAGCAGCGTGACTAGCGGGGGGGCGGGAGATACGCAGTATTTT
cdr3_aa: CASSVTSGGAGDTQYF

d_call: .
v_call: TRBV6-4
clone_size: .
j_call: TRBJ2-2
cdr3_nt: TGTGCCAGCAGTGACGGGGGGAACACCGGGGAGCTGTTTTTT
cdr3_aa: CASSDGGNTGELFF

d_call: .
v_call: TRBV2
clone_size: once
j_call: TRBJ1-3
cdr3_nt: TGTGCCAGCAGTGAAGACAGGGCGGGAGGAAACACCATATATTTT
cdr3_aa: CASSEDRAGGNTIYF

d_call: .
v_call: TRBV3-1/TRBV3-2
clone_size: .
j_call: TRBJ1-2
cdr3_nt: TGTGCCAGCAGCGCCCGACTTCGGACTGAGAACTATGGCTACACCTTC
cdr3_aa: CASSARLRTENYGYTF

d_call: .
v_call: TRBV27
clone_size: .
j_call: TRBJ2-2
cdr3_nt: TGTGCCTCAAGGGGTACTGCGAACACCGGGGAGCTGTTTTTT
cdr3_aa: CASRGTANTGELFF

d_call: TRBD1
v_call: TRBV4-3
clone_size: .
j_call: TRBJ1-5
cdr3_nt: TGCGCCAGCAGCCAAGATCATGGACAGGGATACAATCAGCCCCAGCATTTT
cdr3_aa: CASSQDHGQGYNQPQHF

d_call: TRBD1
v_call: TRBV7-8
clone_size: .
j_call: TRBJ2-7
cdr3_nt: TGTGCCAGCAGCTCACAGGGGACAGAGCAGTACTTC
cdr3_aa: CASSSQGTEQYF

d_call: .
v_call: TRBV5-6
clone_size: .
j_call: TRBJ1-1
cdr3_nt: TGTGCCAGCAGCTTAGGGCGGAGAGAGGGAGCTTTCTTT
cdr3_aa: CASSLGRREGAFF

d_call: TRBD2
v_call: TRBV30
clone_size: .
j_call: TRBJ2-5
cdr3_nt: TGTGCCTGGAGTGGGCCCCCTGGGACTAGCGGGGACTTC
cdr3_aa: CAWSGPPGTSGDF

d_call: .
v_call: TRBV28
clone_size: .
j_call: TRBJ1-2
cdr3_nt: TGTGCCAGCAGTTTAGAGGCGGTTGGCTATGGCTACACCTTC
cdr3_aa: CASSLEAVGYGYTF

d_call: TRBD2
v_call: TRBV3-1/TRBV3-2
clone_size: .
j_call: TRBJ2-4
cdr3_nt: TGTGCCAGCAGTCCCACTAGCGGGGGGATAAACATTCAGTACTTC
cdr3_aa: CASSPTSGGINIQYF

d_call: .
v_call: TRBV3-1/TRBV3-2
clone_size: .
j_call: TRBJ2-1
cdr3_nt: TGTGCCAGCAGCCAAATAGGGATAAACAATGAGCAGTTCTTC
cdr3_aa: CASSQIGINNEQFF

d_call: .
v_call: TRBV7-8
clone_size: .
j_call: TRBJ1-2
cdr3_nt: TGTGCCAGCAGCCCGCGGACGGACGGCTACACCTTC
cdr3_aa: CASSPRTDGYTF

d_call: TRBD1
v_call: TRBV7-9
clone_size: .
j_call: TRBJ2-2
cdr3_nt: TGTGCCAGCAGAGGACAGGGAGGAAACACCGGGGAGCTGTTTTTT
cdr3_aa: CASRGQGGNTGELFF

d_call: TRBD2
v_call: TRBV3-1/TRBV3-2
clone_size: .
j_call: TRBJ2-3
cdr3_nt: TGTGCCAGCAGCCAAGAAGGGCGGGGGGGTGCCACAGATACGCAGTATTTT
cdr3_aa: CASSQEGRGGATDTQYF

d_call: .
v_call: TRBV21-1
clone_size: .
j_call: TRBJ2-2
cdr3_nt: TGTGCCAGCAGCAAAGGGAGGTTTTTAGGTACCGGGGAGCTGTTTTTT
cdr3_aa: CASSKGRFLGTGELFF

d_call: TRBD1
v_call: TRBV7-6
clone_size: once
j_call: TRBJ2-7
cdr3_nt: TGTGCCAGCAGCTCGGGACAGGGCTTTTCCGAGCAGTACTTC
cdr3_aa: CASSSGQGFSEQYF

d_call: TRBD1
v_call: TRBV19
clone_size: .
j_call: TRBJ2-1
cdr3_nt: TGTGCCAGTAGTAGGACAGGGCACAATGAGCAGTTCTTC
cdr3_aa: CASSRTGHNEQFF

d_call: .
v_call: TRBV14
clone_size: .
j_call: TRBJ2-1
cdr3_nt: TGTGCCAGCAGCCAAGCGGGCACAACTGAGCAGTTCTTC
cdr3_aa: CASSQAGTTEQFF

d_call: TRBD1
v_call: TRBV19
clone_size: .
j_call: TRBJ1-2
cdr3_nt: TGTGCCAGTACCCTGACAGGGATTATAAACTATGGCTACACCTTC
cdr3_aa: CASTLTGIINYGYTF

d_call: TRBD2
v_call: TRBV7-3
clone_size: .
j_call: TRBJ2-3
cdr3_nt: TGTGCCAGCAGCTTAAACGGGGGGTATAACACAGATACGCAGTATTTT
cdr3_aa: CASSLNGGYNTDTQYF

d_call: .
v_call: TRBV18
clone_size: .
j_call: TRBJ1-3
cdr3_nt: TGTGCCAGCTCACCGTTCAGTTCACAGGGTCGCTCTGGAAACACCATATATTTT
cdr3_aa: CASSPFSSQGRSGNTIYF

d_call: .
v_call: TRBV19
clone_size: .
j_call: TRBJ2-1
cdr3_nt: TGTGCCAGTAGTATAGATTACAGGGTACACTCCTACAATGAGCAGTTCTTC
cdr3_aa: CASSIDYRVHSYNEQFF

d_call: .
v_call: TRBV18
clone_size: .
j_call: TRBJ1-3
cdr3_nt: TGTGCCAGCTCACCTCTCGGAAACACCATATATTTT
cdr3_aa: CASSPLGNTIYF

d_call: .
v_call: TRBV7-8
clone_size: large
j_call: TRBJ1-1
cdr3_nt: TGTGCCAGCAGCCCCCGGACGACTGAAGCTTTCTTT
cdr3_aa: CASSPRTTEAFF

d_call: .
v_call: TRBV27
clone_size: .
j_call: TRBJ2-1
cdr3_nt: TGTGCCAGCAGTTTCAACGCGCAGGGGCCACTCCTGCACAATGAGCAGTTCTTC
cdr3_aa: CASSFNAQGPLLHNEQFF

d_call: TRBD2
v_call: TRBV4-1
clone_size: .
j_call: TRBJ2-1
cdr3_nt: TGCGCCAGCAGCCAAGAGGAAGCGGGGGGCTACAATGAGCAGTTCTTC
cdr3_aa: CASSQEEAGGYNEQFF

d_call: .
v_call: TRBV14
clone_size: .
j_call: TRBJ1-5
cdr3_nt: TGTGCCAGCAGCCAAGGTGCCGGGGGCGGGCAGCCCCAGCATTTT
cdr3_aa: CASSQGAGGGQPQHF

d_call: .
v_call: TRBV28
clone_size: .
j_call: TRBJ1-2
cdr3_nt: TGTGCCAGCAGTTTTCGGGGAGATGCCAACTATGGCTACACCTTC
cdr3_aa: CASSFRGDANYGYTF

d_call: .
v_call: TRBV5-1
clone_size: .
j_call: TRBJ2-5
cdr3_nt: TGCGCCAGCAGCTTTTTTCTGCGGGAGACCCAGTACTTC
cdr3_aa: CASSFFLRETQYF

d_call: TRBD1
v_call: TRBV7-2
clone_size: .
j_call: TRBJ2-6
cdr3_nt: TGTGCCAGCACCCTCCTTCCCGGGACAGGTCTATCTGGGGCCAACGTCCTGACTTTC
cdr3_aa: CASTLLPGTGLSGANVLTF

d_call: TRBD1
v_call: TRBV11-2
clone_size: few
j_call: TRBJ2-5
cdr3_nt: TGTGCCAGCAGCCAGGGACAGGGCCCTCAAGAGACCCAGTACTTC
cdr3_aa: CASSQGQGPQETQYF

d_call: .
v_call: TRBV18
clone_size: .
j_call: TRBJ2-2
cdr3_nt: TGTGCCAGCTCACCACTTGGCTTAGCGAACACCGGGGAGCTGTTTTTT
cdr3_aa: CASSPLGLANTGELFF